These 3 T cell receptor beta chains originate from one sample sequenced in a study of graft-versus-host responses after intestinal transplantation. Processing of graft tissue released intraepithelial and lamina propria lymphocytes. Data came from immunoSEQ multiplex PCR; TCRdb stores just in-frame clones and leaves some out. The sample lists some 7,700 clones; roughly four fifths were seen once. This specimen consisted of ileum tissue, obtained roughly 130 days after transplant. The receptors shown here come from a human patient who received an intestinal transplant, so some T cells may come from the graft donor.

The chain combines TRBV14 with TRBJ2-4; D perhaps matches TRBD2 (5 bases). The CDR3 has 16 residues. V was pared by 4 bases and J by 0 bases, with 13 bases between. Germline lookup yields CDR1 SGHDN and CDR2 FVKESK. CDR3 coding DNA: TGTGCCAGCAGCCCACTGAGCGGACTAGCCAAAAACATTCAGTACTTC. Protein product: CASSPLSGLAKNIQYF. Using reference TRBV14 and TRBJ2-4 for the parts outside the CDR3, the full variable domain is EAGVTQFPSHSVIEKGQTVTLRCDPISGHDNLYWYRRVMGKEIKFLLHFVKESKQDESGMPNNRFLAERTGGTYSTLKVQPAELEDSGVYFCASSPLSGLAKNIQYFGAGTRLSVL.

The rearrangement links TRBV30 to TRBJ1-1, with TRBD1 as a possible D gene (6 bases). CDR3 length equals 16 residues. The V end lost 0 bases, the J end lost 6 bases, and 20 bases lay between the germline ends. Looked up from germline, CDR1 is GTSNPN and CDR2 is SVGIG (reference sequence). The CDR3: CAWSVRSPGAPPEAFF. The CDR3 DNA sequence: TGTGCCTGGAGTGTAAGGTCCCCGGGGGCGCCCCCTGAAGCTTTCTTT.

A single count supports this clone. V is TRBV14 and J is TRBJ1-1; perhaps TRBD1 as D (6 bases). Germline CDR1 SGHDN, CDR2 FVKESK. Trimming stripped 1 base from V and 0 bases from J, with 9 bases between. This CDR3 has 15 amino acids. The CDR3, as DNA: TGTGCCAGCAGCCAAGCGGGACACCTGAACACTGAAGCTTTCTTT. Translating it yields CASSQAGHLNTEAFF.